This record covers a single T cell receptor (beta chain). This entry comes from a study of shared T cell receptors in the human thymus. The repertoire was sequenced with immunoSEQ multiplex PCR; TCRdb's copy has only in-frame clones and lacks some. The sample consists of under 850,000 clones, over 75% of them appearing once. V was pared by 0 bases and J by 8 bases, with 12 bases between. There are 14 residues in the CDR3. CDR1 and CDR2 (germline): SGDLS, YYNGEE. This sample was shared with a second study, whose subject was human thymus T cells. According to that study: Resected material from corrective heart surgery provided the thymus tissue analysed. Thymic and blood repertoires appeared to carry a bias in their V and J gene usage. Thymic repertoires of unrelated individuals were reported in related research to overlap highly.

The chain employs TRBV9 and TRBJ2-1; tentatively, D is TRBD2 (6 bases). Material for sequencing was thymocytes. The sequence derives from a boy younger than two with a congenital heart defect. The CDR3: CASSVGSGGHEQFF. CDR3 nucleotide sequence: TGTGCCAGCAGCGTAGGATCAGGAGGGCATGAGCAGTTCTTC.